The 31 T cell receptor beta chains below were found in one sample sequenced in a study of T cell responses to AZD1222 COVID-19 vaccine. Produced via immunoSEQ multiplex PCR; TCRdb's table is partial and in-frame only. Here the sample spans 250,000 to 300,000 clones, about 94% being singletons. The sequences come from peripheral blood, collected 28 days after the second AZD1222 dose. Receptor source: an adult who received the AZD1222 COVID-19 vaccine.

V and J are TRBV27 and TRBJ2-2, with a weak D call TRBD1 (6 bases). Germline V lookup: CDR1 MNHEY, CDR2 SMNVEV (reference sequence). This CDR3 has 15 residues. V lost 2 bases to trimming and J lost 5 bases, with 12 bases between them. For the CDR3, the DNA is TGTGCCAGCAGTTTAGCCGGGACAAGGACCGGGGAGCTGTTTTTT. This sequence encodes CASSLAGTRTGELFF.

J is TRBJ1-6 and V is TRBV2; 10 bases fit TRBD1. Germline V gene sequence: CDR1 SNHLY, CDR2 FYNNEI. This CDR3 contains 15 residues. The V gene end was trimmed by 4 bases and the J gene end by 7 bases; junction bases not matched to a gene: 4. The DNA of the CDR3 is TGTGCCAGCAGTGTTGAGGGACAGGGGAATTCACCCCTCCACTTT. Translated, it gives CASSVEGQGNSPLHF.

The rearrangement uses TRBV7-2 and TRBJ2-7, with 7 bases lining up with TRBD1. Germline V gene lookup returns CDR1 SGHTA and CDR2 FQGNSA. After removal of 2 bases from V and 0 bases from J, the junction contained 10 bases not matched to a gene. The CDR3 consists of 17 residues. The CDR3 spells CASSLTSGTVLSYEQYF. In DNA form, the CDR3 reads TGTGCCAGCAGCTTAACCTCCGGGACAGTCCTCTCCTACGAGCAGTACTTC.

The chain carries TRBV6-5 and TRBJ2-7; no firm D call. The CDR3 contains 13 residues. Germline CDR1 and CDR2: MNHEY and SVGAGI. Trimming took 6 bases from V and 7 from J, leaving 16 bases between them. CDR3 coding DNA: TGTGCCAGCAGCACCGGGCCCCACTATGAGCAGTACTTC. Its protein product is CASSTGPHYEQYF.

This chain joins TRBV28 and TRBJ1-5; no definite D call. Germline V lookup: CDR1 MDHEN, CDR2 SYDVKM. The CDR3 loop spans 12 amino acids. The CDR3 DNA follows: TGTGCTACTGGCAGAACAAATCAGCCCCAGCATTTT. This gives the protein CATGRTNQPQHF.

CDR3 DNA sequence: TGTGCCAGCAGTTTAGCCAGGGCTGGAAACACCATATATTTT. It is translated as CASSLARAGNTIYF. The chain is built from TRBV28 and TRBJ1-3; D might be TRBD1 (5 bases). Per the germline V gene, CDR1 is MDHEN and CDR2 is SYDVKM. The CDR3 has 14 amino acids. The germline V and J ends were trimmed by 2 bases and 2 bases, with 7 bases remaining between them.

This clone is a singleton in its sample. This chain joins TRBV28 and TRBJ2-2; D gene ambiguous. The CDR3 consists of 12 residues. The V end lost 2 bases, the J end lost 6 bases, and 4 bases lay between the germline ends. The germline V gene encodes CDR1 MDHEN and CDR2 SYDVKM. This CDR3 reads CASSLLSGELFF. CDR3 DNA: TGTGCCAGCAGTTTACTCTCCGGGGAGCTGTTTTTT.

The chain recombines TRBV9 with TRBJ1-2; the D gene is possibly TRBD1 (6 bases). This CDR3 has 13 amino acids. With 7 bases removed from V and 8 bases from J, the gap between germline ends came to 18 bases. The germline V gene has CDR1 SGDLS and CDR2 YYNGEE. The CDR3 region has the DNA TGTGCCAGCTCCCGGGGGGGGCTTCGGGGCTACACCTTC. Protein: CASSRGGLRGYTF.

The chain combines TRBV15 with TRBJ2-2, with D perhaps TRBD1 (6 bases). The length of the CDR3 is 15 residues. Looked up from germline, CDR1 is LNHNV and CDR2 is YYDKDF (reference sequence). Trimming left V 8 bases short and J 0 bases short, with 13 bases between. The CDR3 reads CATRLDRTNTGELFF. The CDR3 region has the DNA TGTGCCACCCGTCTCGACAGGACGAACACCGGGGAGCTGTTTTTT.

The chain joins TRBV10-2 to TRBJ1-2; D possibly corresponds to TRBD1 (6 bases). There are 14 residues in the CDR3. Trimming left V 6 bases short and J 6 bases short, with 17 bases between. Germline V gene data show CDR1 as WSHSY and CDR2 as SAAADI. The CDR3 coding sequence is TGCGCCAGCAGGCGGGGGCAGGGGCCCAATGGCTACACCTTC. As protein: CASRRGQGPNGYTF.

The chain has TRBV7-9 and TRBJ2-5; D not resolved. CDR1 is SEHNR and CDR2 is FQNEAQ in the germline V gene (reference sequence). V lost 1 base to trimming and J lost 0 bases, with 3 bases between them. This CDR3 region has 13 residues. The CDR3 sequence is CASSLDYQETQYF. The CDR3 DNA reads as TGTGCCAGCAGCTTAGACTACCAAGAGACCCAGTACTTC.

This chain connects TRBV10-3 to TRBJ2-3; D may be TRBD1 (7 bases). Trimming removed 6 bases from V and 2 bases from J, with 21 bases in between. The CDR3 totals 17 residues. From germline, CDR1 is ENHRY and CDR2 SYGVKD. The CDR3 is CAIRPEGGRGVTDTQYF. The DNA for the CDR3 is TGTGCCATCAGGCCCGAGGGGGGCAGGGGGGTCACAGATACGCAGTATTTT.

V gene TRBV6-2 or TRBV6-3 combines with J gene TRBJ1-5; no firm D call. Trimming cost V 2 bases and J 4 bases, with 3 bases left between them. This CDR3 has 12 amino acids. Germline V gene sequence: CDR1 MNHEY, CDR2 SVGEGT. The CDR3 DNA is TGTGCCAGCAGTTACAGGAATCAGCCCCAGCATTTT. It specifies CASSYRNQPQHF.

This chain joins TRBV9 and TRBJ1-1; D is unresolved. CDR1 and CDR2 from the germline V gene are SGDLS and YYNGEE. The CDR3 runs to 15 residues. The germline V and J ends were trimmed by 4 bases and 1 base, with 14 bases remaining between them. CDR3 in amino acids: CASSSSGVPNTEAFF. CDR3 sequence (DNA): TGTGCCAGCAGCTCTAGTGGGGTCCCGAACACTGAAGCTTTCTTT.

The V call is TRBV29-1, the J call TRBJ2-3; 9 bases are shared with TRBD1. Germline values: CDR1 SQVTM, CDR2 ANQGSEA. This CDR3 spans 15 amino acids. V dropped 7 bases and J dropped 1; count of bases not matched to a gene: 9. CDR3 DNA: TGCAGCGCCGTCCGGACAGGGGTAGGCACAGATACGCAGTATTTT. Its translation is CSAVRTGVGTDTQYF.

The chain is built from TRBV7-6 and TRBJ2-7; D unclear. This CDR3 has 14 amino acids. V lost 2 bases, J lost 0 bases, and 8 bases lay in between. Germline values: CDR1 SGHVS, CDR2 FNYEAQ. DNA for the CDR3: TGTGCCAGCAGCTTACTGCTCAGCTCCTACGAGCAGTACTTC. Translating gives CASSLLLSSYEQYF.

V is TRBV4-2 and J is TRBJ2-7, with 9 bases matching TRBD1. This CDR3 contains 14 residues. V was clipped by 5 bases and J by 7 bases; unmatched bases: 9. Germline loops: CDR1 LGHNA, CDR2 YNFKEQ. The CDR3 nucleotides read TGTGCCAGCAGCGCACGGGACAGGGAGGAAGAGCAGTACTTC. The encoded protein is CASSARDREEEQYF.

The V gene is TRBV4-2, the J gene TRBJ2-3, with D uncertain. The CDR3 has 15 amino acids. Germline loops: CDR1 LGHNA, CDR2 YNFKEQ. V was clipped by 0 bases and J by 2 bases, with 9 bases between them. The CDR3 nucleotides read TGTGCCAGCAGCCAAGAGGTCAGATTCACAGATACGCAGTATTTT. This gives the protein CASSQEVRFTDTQYF.

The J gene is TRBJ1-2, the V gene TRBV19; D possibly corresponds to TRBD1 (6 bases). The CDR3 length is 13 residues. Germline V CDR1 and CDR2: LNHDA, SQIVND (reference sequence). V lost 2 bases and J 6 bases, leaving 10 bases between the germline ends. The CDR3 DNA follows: TGTGCCAGTAGTATAAGGGGGACGGATGGCTACACCTTC. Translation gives CASSIRGTDGYTF.

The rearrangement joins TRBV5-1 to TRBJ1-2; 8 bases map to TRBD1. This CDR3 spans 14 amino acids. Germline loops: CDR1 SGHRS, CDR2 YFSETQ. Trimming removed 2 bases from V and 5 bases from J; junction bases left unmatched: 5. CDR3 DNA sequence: TGCGCCAGCAGCTTAACGGGACAGGATTATGGCTACACCTTC. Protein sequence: CASSLTGQDYGYTF.

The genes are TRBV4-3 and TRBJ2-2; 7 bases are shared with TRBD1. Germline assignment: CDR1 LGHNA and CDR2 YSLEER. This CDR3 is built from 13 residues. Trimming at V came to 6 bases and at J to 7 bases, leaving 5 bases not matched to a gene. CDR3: CASRLQGSGELFF. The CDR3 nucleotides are TGCGCCAGCAGACTACAGGGGAGCGGGGAGCTGTTTTTT.

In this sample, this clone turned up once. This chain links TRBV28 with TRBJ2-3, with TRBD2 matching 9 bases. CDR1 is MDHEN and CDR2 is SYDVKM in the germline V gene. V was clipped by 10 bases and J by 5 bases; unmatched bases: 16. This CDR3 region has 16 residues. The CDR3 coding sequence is TGTGCCACCACCGGGGGCGGGAGGGCCGTGGGAGATACGCAGTATTTT. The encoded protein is CATTGGGRAVGDTQYF.

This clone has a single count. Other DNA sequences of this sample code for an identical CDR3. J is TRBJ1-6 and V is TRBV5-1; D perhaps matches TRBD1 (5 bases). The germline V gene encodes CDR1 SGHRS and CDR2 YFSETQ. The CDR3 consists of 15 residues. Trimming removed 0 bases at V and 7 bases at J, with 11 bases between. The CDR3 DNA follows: TGCGCCAGCAGCTTGGTAGGACAAAAAAATTCACCCCTCCACTTT. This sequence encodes CASSLVGQKNSPLHF.

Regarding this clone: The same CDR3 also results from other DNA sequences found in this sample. CDR3 protein: CASSQVDTQYF. In DNA, the CDR3 is TGTGCCAGCAGCCAAGTAGATACGCAGTATTTT. The chain links TRBV3-1 (or the pseudogene TRBV3-2) to TRBJ2-3; D is unclear. V was shortened by 1 base and J by 5 bases, with 1 base between the two germline ends. Germline V gives CDR1 LGHDT, CDR2 YNNKEL (reference sequence). The CDR3 loop spans 11 amino acids.

CDR3 bases: TGTGCCAGCAGTTTCGCCTCGACGGCTAACTATGGCTACACCTTC. Residues: CASSFASTANYGYTF. This sequence joins TRBV28 and TRBJ1-2; D unresolved. In germline, CDR1 is MDHEN, CDR2 SYDVKM. Trimming took off 3 bases at V and 0 bases at J, with 11 bases between the two ends. The CDR3 runs 15 residues.

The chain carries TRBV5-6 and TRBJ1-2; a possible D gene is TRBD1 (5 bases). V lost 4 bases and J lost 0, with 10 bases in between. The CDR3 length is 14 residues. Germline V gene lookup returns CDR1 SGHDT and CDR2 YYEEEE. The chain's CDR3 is CASSPQGANYGYTF. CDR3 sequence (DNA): TGTGCCAGCAGCCCGCAGGGAGCTAACTATGGCTACACCTTC.

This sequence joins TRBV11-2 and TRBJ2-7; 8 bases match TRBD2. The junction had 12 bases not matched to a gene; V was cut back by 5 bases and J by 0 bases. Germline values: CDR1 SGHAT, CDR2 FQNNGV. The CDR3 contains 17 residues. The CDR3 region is CASSLSDSGASSYEQYF. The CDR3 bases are TGTGCCAGCAGCCTATCCGATAGCGGGGCCAGCTCCTACGAGCAGTACTTC.

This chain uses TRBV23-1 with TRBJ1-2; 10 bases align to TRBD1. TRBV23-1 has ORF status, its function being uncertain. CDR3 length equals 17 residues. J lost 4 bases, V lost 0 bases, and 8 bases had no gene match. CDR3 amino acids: CASSQSSHRDRGYGYTF. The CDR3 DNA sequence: TGCGCCAGCAGTCAATCGAGCCACCGGGACAGGGGCTATGGCTACACCTTC.

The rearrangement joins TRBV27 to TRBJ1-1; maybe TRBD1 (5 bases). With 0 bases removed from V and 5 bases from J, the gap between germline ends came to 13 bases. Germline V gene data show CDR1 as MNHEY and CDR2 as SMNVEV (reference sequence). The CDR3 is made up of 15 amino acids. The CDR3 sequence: CASSLSFGAGTEAFF. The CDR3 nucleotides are TGTGCCAGCAGTTTATCGTTCGGGGCAGGGACTGAAGCTTTCTTT.

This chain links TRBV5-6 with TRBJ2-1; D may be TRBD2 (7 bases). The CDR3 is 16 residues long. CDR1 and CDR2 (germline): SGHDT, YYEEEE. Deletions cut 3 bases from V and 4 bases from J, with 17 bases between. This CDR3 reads CASSYLRGGLYNEQFF. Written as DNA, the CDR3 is TGTGCCAGCAGCTATCTAAGAGGGGGACTATACAATGAGCAGTTCTTC. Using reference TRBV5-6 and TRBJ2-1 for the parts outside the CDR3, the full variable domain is DAGVTQSPTHLIKTRGQQVTLRCSPKSGHDTVSWYQQALGQGPQFIFQYYEEEERQRGNFPDRFSGHQFPNYSSELNVNALLLGDSALYLCASSYLRGGLYNEQFFGPGTRLTVL.

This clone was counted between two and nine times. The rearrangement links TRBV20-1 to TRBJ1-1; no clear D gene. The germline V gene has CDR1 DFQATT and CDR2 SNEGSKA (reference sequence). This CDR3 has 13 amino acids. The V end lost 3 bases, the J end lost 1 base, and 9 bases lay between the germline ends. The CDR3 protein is CSASNGRNTEAFF. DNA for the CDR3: TGCAGTGCTAGTAACGGGAGGAACACTGAAGCTTTCTTT.